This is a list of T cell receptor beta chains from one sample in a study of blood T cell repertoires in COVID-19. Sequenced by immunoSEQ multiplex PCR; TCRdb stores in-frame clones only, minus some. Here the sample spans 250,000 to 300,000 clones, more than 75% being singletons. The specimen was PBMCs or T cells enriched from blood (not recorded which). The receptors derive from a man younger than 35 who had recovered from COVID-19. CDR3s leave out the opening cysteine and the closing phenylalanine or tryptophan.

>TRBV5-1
ASSLAGSHGYT
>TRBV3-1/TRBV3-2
ASSLTGTSNSEQY
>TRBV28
ASSSGVEQY
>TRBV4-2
ASSQEVAGGADTQY
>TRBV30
AWNRDRSSPLH
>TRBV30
AWRRLAGGVNEQF
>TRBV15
ATSRDPRLGTDPYEQY
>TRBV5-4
ASSSGLAGYNEQF
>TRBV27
ASAWGQGRIGYT
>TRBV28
ATTRGGVNQPQH
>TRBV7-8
ASSPLLNEQY
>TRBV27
ASSGGSYEQY
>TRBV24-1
ATSITQINSNTGELF
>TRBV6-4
ASREGPGQGYGYT
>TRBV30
AWSVEAGGPDTQY
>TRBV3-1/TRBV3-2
ASSHRDRGPGANVLT
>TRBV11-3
ASSLLMEQF
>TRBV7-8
ASSLAYNRGTGEKLF
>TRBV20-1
SARSAGGEY
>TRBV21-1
ASSNIRDIFYGYT
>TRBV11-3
ASSRTGQGGTQY
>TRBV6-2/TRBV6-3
ASSPRGQGYQPQH
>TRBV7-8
ASSLASGQHTEAF
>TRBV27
ASSSVAGGEQY
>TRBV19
ASSMGSRETQY
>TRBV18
ASSLGTGNNQPQH
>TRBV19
ASSPSTGGNTEAF
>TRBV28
ASSSGTNYGYT
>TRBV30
AWRRGEGAYEQY
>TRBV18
ASSPRGVEVETQY
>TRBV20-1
SASGDRGKVYGYT
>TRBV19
ASSIQTTGPAYEQY
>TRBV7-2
ASSLGSVTGITEAF
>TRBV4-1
ASSQARDRGYQPQH
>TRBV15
ATSRDTVPYEQY
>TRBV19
ASSNDRGNEKLF
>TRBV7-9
ASSSTTLRQGTTSEQY
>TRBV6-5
ASSPRTGSAEAF
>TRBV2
ASRSTSGRPDTQY
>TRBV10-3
AISEGRQGKAF
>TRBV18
ASSPADTDTQY
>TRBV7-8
ASSNSQGNTEAF
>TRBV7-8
ASSLARPGTGWNQPQH
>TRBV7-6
ASSLSVNTGELF
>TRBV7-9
ASRGRARLASQETQY
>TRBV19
ASICAVSNQPQH
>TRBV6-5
ASRSRQGNQPQH
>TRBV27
ASSLQGAYEQY
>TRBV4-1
ASSQVRAGGAGELF
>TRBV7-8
ASIDTRGSYEQY
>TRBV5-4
ASSSKTSGMETQY
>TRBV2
ASSVQGGTETQY
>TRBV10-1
ASSDKGTNTGELF
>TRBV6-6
ASSLNTGPTNYGYT
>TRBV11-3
ASSSAGGRGNEQF
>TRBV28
ASSSGLAGVFGETQY
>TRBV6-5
ASSSPLGDYGYT
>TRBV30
AWNGGREAGELF
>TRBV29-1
SVDRLNTEAF
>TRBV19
ASSYGESNQPQH